A selection of T cell receptor beta chains follows, all from one sample in a study of blood T cell repertoires in COVID-19. TCRdb keeps only in-frame clones here, not all; method: immunoSEQ multiplex PCR. Of 120,000 to 150,000 clones listed, around nine tenths were seen once; the top ten hold 8.5% to 9%. Sequencing used peripheral blood. The receptors were gathered from a woman in her 50s with active or convalescent COVID-19. The CDR3 runs from the conserved cysteine through the conserved F or W. Fields, in order: V gene, J gene, clone size, D gene, CDR3 DNA, CDR3 protein. D genes are given only for firm matches. Expanded clones get a size class; other rows say once, few or many, or leave the size out.

>TRBV6-2/TRBV6-3|TRBJ1-5|-|-
TGTGCCAGCAGCCTTGCGCGAAATAGCAATCAGCCCCAGCATTTT
CASSLARNSNQPQHF
>TRBV7-2|TRBJ2-1|-|TRBD2
TGTGCCAGCAGCTACAGCGGGGGGCTTCACAATGAGCAGTTCTTC
CASSYSGGLHNEQFF
>TRBV11-2|TRBJ1-1|-|-
TGTGCCAGCAGCTCCATTGCAGGTATCCCTGAAGCTTTCTTT
CASSSIAGIPEAFF
>TRBV19|TRBJ1-5|-|-
TGTGCCAGTACAGGGGCCTATAGCAATCAGCCCCAGCATTTT
CASTGAYSNQPQHF
>TRBV11-1|TRBJ1-4|-|-
TGTGCCAGCAGCGCAGGTCGCGGGGAAGGACTGTTTTTT
CASSAGRGEGLFF
>TRBV7-8|TRBJ2-5|-|-
TGTGCCAGCAGCCCGCCTCGGGAGACCCAGTACTTC
CASSPPRETQYF
>TRBV7-3|TRBJ1-6|-|TRBD1
TGTGCCAGCAGCTCCGGGACAGGGTCACCCCTCCACTTT
CASSSGTGSPLHF
>TRBV4-3|TRBJ2-7|-|-
TGCGCCAGCAGCCAAGCTACGGGAGCGGATTCCTACGAGCAGTACTTC
CASSQATGADSYEQYF
>TRBV9|TRBJ2-3|-|-
TGTGCCAGCAGCGTAGGAACCACAGCACCAACAGATACGCAGTATTTT
CASSVGTTAPTDTQYF
>TRBV7-9|TRBJ2-3|-|-
TGTGCCAGCAGCTTAGGGGCTAGCGCCCTCACTAACACAGATACGCAGTATTTT
CASSLGASALTNTDTQYF
>TRBV19|TRBJ2-2|few|-
TGTGCCAGTAGTTGGCCCCGGACTATTGATAACACCGGGGAGCTGTTTTTT
CASSWPRTIDNTGELFF
>TRBV6-2/TRBV6-3|TRBJ2-1|-|-
TGTGCCAGCAGTTACTCGACTGAGACTAGTGCCCCTGGAGGCTACTACAATGAGCAGTTCTTC
CASSYSTETSAPGGYYNEQFF
>TRBV3-1/TRBV3-2|TRBJ2-7|-|TRBD2
TGTGCCAGCAGCCTAACTAGCGGGGGAGACGAGCAGTACTTC
CASSLTSGGDEQYF
>TRBV2|TRBJ2-5|-|TRBD1
TGTGCCAGCAGGGAAACAGGGGTGGAGACCCAGTACTTC
CASRETGVETQYF
>TRBV18|TRBJ2-2|-|TRBD1
TGTGCCAGCTCACCTGGGACAGGGGCTAACACCGGGGAGCTGTTTTTT
CASSPGTGANTGELFF
>TRBV19|TRBJ2-1|-|TRBD2
TGTGCCAGTAGTATTGGGGCTAGCGGGGGGTACAATGAGCAGTTCTTC
CASSIGASGGYNEQFF
>TRBV30|TRBJ1-1|-|TRBD1
TGTGCCTCACAGGACAGGGTGAACACTGAAGCTTTCTTT
CASQDRVNTEAFF
>TRBV19|TRBJ1-1|-|-
TGTGCCAGTAGATCAGGACTCGTCACTGAAGCTTTCTTT
CASRSGLVTEAFF
>TRBV29-1|TRBJ2-3|-|-
TGCAGCGTTGAAGAGGGAGGAGGTACGCAGTATTTT
CSVEEGGGTQYF
>TRBV7-8|TRBJ1-4|-|-
TGTGCCAGCAGCTTAGCTGATACAGGGAGGGTTCGGGAAAAACTGTTTTTT
CASSLADTGRVREKLFF
>TRBV5-1|TRBJ2-7|few|-
TGCGCCAGCAGCTTCGAGGGCCGATACGAGCAGTACTTC
CASSFEGRYEQYF
>TRBV5-4|TRBJ2-7|-|-
TGTGCCAGCAGAATGCGAGGGGGTTCCTACGAGCAGTACTTC
CASRMRGGSYEQYF
>TRBV7-9|TRBJ1-1|-|TRBD1
TGTGCCAGCAGCTCCCTCAGGGGGGCAAGCACTGAAGCTTTCTTT
CASSSLRGASTEAFF
>TRBV7-3|TRBJ2-3|once|TRBD2
TGTGCCAGCAGCGCGGGACTAGCGGGACTCACAGATACGCAGTATTTT
CASSAGLAGLTDTQYF
>TRBV15|TRBJ1-4|few|-
TGTGCCACCAGCAGAGGGACACCGCGAACAACTAATGAAAAACTGTTTTTT
CATSRGTPRTTNEKLFF
>TRBV4-1|TRBJ1-6|-|TRBD1
TGCGCCAGCAGCCATTCTGGACAGGTCGCGTCACCCCTCCACTTT
CASSHSGQVASPLHF
>TRBV6-6|TRBJ1-6|-|TRBD1
TGTGCCAGCAGTTACTCTGAAGGGACAGCCTTT
CASSYSEGTAF
>TRBV15|TRBJ2-5|-|TRBD1
TGTGCCACCAGCAGAGATCCAACAGGGGGCTCGGAGACCCAGTACTTC
CATSRDPTGGSETQYF
>TRBV7-3|TRBJ1-1|once|-
TGTGCCAGCAGCTTAACCGGAGGGGTGAACACTGAAGCTTTCTTT
CASSLTGGVNTEAFF
>TRBV19|TRBJ1-1|-|-
TGTGCCAGTAGAAGAGAAGCGGGCATTTACGCTGAAGCTTTCTTT
CASRREAGIYAEAFF
>TRBV11-1|TRBJ2-7|-|-
TGTGCCAGCAGCTTGGCAGGGAACTCCTACGAGCAGTACTTC
CASSLAGNSYEQYF
>TRBV18|TRBJ2-1|-|TRBD1
TGTGCCAGCTCACCCCTAGGACAGGGGGCCAATGAGCAGTTCTTC
CASSPLGQGANEQFF
>TRBV29-1|TRBJ2-3|-|TRBD1
TGCAGCGCCTGGGACAGGGGTGATACGCAGTATTTT
CSAWDRGDTQYF
>TRBV7-2|TRBJ1-6|-|-
TGTGCCAGCAGCTCAAGGACAGCTAATTCACCCCTCCACTTT
CASSSRTANSPLHF
>TRBV7-6|TRBJ2-1|-|-
TGTGCCAGCAGCTTATCGCCCGGGGTGGTCCACAATGAGCAGTTCTTC
CASSLSPGVVHNEQFF
>TRBV11-3|TRBJ2-7|-|-
TGTGCCAGCAGTACCTACGAGCAGTACTTC
CASSTYEQYF